Each of the 17 T cell receptor beta chains below was sequenced from the same sample in a study of blood T cell repertoires in COVID-19. Measured with immunoSEQ multiplex PCR; TCRdb has only the in-frame clones, and not every one. The sample lists 200,000 to 250,000 clones, around nine tenths occurring once. Sequenced sample: peripheral blood. The receptors derive from a woman aged 70-85 years with active or convalescent COVID-19.

The chain links TRBV10-3 to TRBJ2-1, with 8 bases matching TRBD2. Germline V gene data show CDR1 as ENHRY and CDR2 as SYGVKD. The CDR3 has 15 residues. V was pared by 7 bases and J by 1 base, with 6 bases of the junction left unmatched. CDR3 in amino acids: CAITVGGGSYNEQFF. The CDR3, as DNA: TGTGCCATCACCGTCGGGGGGGGATCCTACAATGAGCAGTTCTTC.

The V call is TRBV7-2, the J call TRBJ2-3, with 8 bases fitting TRBD1. Trimming cost V 5 bases and J 3 bases; bases outside gene matches: 7. The CDR3 spans 15 residues. Germline V CDR1 and CDR2: SGHTA, FQGNSA. CDR3 loop: CASSETGVKTDTQYF. The CDR3 region has the DNA TGTGCCAGCAGCGAGACAGGGGTTAAAACAGATACGCAGTATTTT.

V is TRBV12-5 and J is TRBJ2-1, with TRBD1 as a possible D gene (5 bases). The CDR3 runs to 15 residues. The germline V and J ends were trimmed by 0 bases and 8 bases, with 14 bases remaining between them. Per germline, CDR1 LGHNT and CDR2 FRNRAP. This CDR3 reads CASGLVRGSGHEQFF. CDR3 in DNA: TGTGCTAGTGGTTTGGTAAGGGGATCAGGGCATGAGCAGTTCTTC.

J is TRBJ2-5 and V is TRBV7-2; 7 bases are a match to TRBD1. V lost 3 bases to trimming and J lost 5 bases; unmatched junction nucleotides: 6. This CDR3 has 14 residues. Per germline, CDR1 SGHTA and CDR2 FQGNSA. CDR3 in amino acids: CASSLGQPRETQYF. In DNA form, the CDR3 reads TGTGCCAGCAGCTTGGGACAGCCGAGGGAGACCCAGTACTTC.

The V call is TRBV28, the J call TRBJ2-3, with TRBD2 matching over 7 bases. The V and J ends lost 6 bases and 4 bases, in that order; junction bases with no gene match: 7. The CDR3 loop spans 14 amino acids. The germline V gene encodes CDR1 MDHEN and CDR2 SYDVKM. DNA of the CDR3: TGTGCCAGCAGCACCACGGGGAGGGCAGATACGCAGTATTTT. Translation: CASSTTGRADTQYF.

The chain combines TRBV5-1 with TRBJ1-1; tentatively, D is TRBD1 (6 bases). The germline gives CDR1 SGHRS, CDR2 YFSETQ. Trimming cost V 3 bases and J 4 bases, with 13 bases left between them. The CDR3 has 14 residues. CDR3 DNA: TGCGCCAGCAGCTCCAGGGGTGGGATCACTGAAGCTTTCTTT. Amino acid sequence: CASSSRGGITEAFF.

CDR3 in amino acids: CASSLLASGGAAEQFF. As DNA, the CDR3 is TGTGCCAGCAGCTTACTCGCTAGCGGGGGGGCGGCTGAGCAGTTCTTC. This chain joins TRBV11-2 and TRBJ2-1; 12 bases fit TRBD2. V dropped 2 bases and J dropped 9; count of bases not matched to a gene: 8. Germline assignment: CDR1 SGHAT and CDR2 FQNNGV. There are 16 residues in the CDR3.

The chain recombines TRBV7-2 with TRBJ2-2; the D gene is possibly TRBD2 (6 bases). The V gene's germline CDR1 is SGHTA and CDR2 FQGNSA. The CDR3 is 16 amino acids. Between the trimmed V and J ends, which lost 5 bases and 1 base, there was a span of 14 bases. The CDR3 bases are TGTGCCAGCAGCCGCCGGGGGTCTCAGAACACCGGGGAGCTGTTTTTT. Its translation: CASSRRGSQNTGELFF.

The CDR3 region has the DNA TGTGCCAGCAACCTGGGTGAGGCCGGGGAGCTGTTTTTT. Translated, it gives CASNLGEAGELFF. V and J are TRBV5-4 and TRBJ2-2; D not certain. CDR1 SGHNT and CDR2 YYREEE come from the germline V gene (reference sequence). This CDR3 comprises 13 residues. Trimming took 6 bases from V and 6 from J, leaving 12 bases between them.

The rearrangement joins TRBV4-1 to TRBJ2-7, with unresolved D. Trimming took off 0 bases at V and 9 bases at J, with 9 bases between the two ends. The length of the CDR3 is 12 residues. CDR1 and CDR2 (germline): MGHRA, YSYEKL. CDR3 coding DNA: TGCGCCAGCAGCCAAGAAAAATCCCGGCAGTACTTC. Translated, it gives CASSQEKSRQYF.

This chain connects TRBV27 to TRBJ2-7, with 10 bases lining up with TRBD1. The CDR3 has 14 amino acids. Trimming at V came to 8 bases and at J to 6 bases, leaving 10 bases not matched to a gene. In germline, CDR1 is MNHEY, CDR2 SMNVEV (reference sequence). This chain's CDR3 is CASRRQGAFFEQYF. The CDR3 DNA reads as TGTGCCAGCCGTAGACAGGGGGCCTTTTTCGAGCAGTACTTC.

DNA for the CDR3: TGTGCCAGCAGCTCCCGGGTAGCGGGGGACTACGAGCAGTACTTC. Encoded protein: CASSSRVAGDYEQYF. The chain uses TRBV5-4 and TRBJ2-7; 9 nucleotides align to TRBD2. CDR1 SGHNT and CDR2 YYREEE come from the germline V gene (reference sequence). V shed 3 bases, J shed 3 bases, and the junction held 7 bases outside the gene matches. The CDR3 is made up of 15 amino acids.

The CDR3 DNA reads as TGTGCCACCAGCAGAGACAGGGGATACACTGAAGCTTTCTTT. This encodes CATSRDRGYTEAFF. The chain is built from TRBV15 and TRBJ1-1; possibly TRBD1 for D (6 bases). CDR3 length: 14 amino acids. Trimming stripped 0 bases from V and 3 bases from J, with 8 bases between. Germline V gene data show CDR1 as LNHNV and CDR2 as YYDKDF (reference sequence).

The chain carries TRBV7-2 and TRBJ1-3; D is undetermined. Germline loops: CDR1 SGHTA, CDR2 FQGNSA. Trimming stripped 1 base from V and 5 bases from J, with 12 bases between. The CDR3 has 15 amino acids. The CDR3 reads CASSLDPAGRNTIYF. DNA for the CDR3: TGTGCCAGCAGCTTAGATCCAGCAGGTCGAAACACCATATATTTT.

The count of this clone is one. The chain employs TRBV29-1 and TRBJ2-5, with D hard to call. Germline values: CDR1 SQVTM, CDR2 ANQGSEA. CDR3 length: 12 residues. Trimming took off 7 bases at V and 2 bases at J, with 11 bases between the two ends. Here the CDR3 reads CSAGPTQETQYF. CDR3 coding DNA: TGCAGCGCTGGTCCCACACAAGAGACCCAGTACTTC. The full variable domain, its missing parts supplied by reference TRBV29-1 and TRBJ2-5, is SAVISQKPSRDICQRGTSLTIQCQVDSQVTMMFWYRQQPGQSLTLIATANQGSEATYESGFVIDKFPISRPNLTFSTLTVSNMSPEDSSIYLCSAGPTQETQYFGPGTRLLVL.

This chain joins TRBV19 and TRBJ1-5; a possible D gene is TRBD1 (5 bases). The germline gives CDR1 LNHDA, CDR2 SQIVND (reference sequence). The CDR3 totals 15 residues. The DNA for the CDR3 is TGTGTCGCCTCGAAGGGGTACCAAAGCAATCAGCCCCAGCATTTT. It is translated as CVASKGYQSNQPQHF. The variable domain in full, with the rest retrieved from reference TRBV19 and TRBJ1-5, is DGGITQSPKYLFRKEGQNVTLSCEQNLNHDAMYWYRQDPGQGLRLIYYSQIVNDFQKGDIAEGYSVSREKKESFPLTVTSAQKNPTAFYLCVASKGYQSNQPQHFGDGTRLSIL.

In this sample, this clone turned up a few times. The chain has TRBV21-1 and TRBJ2-7; TRBD2 was called by the table and not checked on the DNA. TRBV21-1 is a known pseudogene. There are 18 residues in the CDR3. CDR3 sequence reads: CASSKALSEGLAGSEQYF. CDR3 in DNA: TGTGCCAGCAGCAAAGCGCTTTCGGAGGGACTAGCCGGGTCCGAGCAGTACTTC.